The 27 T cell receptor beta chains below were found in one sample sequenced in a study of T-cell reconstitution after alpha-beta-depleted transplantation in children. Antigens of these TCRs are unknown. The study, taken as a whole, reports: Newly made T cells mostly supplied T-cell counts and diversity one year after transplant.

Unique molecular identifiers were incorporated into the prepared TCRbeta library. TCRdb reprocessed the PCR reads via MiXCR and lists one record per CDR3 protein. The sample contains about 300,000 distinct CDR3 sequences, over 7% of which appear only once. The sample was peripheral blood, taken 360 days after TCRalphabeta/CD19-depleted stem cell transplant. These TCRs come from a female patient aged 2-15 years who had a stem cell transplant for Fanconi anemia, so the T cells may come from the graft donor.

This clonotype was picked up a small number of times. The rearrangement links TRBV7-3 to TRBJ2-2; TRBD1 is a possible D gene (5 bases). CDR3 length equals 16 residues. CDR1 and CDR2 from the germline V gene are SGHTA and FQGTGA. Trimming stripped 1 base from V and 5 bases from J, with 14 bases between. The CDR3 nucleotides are TGTGCCAGCAGCTTAATGGGGCTGGCTGGAACCGGGGAGCTGTTTTTT. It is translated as CASSLMGLAGTGELFF.

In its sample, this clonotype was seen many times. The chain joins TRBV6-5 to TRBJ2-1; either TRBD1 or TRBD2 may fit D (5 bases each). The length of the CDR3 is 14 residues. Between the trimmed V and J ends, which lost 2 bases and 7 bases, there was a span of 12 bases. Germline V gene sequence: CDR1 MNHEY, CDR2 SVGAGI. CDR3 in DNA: TGTGCCAGCAGTTACCAGGGCGAGGGAAATGAGCAGTTCTTC. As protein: CASSYQGEGNEQFF.

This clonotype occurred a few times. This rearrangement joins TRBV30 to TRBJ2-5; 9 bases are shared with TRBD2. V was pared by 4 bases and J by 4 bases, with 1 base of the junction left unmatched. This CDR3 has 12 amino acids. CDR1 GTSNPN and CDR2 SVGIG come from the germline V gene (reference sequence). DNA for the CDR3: TGTGCCTGGACTAGCGGGACAGAGACCCAGTACTTC. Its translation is CAWTSGTETQYF.

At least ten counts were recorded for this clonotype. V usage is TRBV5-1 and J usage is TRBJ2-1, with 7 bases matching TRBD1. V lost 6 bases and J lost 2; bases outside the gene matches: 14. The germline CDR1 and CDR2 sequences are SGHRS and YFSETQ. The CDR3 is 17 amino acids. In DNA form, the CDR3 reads TGCGCCAGCACCGGGACAGTGGCCCTAGGAACCTACAATGAGCAGTTCTTC. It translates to CASTGTVALGTYNEQFF.

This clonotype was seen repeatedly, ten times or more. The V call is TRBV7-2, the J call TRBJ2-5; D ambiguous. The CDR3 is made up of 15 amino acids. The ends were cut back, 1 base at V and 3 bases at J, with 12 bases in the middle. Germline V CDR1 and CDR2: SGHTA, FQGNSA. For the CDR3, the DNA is TGTGCCAGCAGCTTAGAAGACCGACCGGAAGAGACCCAGTACTTC. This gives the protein CASSLEDRPEETQYF.

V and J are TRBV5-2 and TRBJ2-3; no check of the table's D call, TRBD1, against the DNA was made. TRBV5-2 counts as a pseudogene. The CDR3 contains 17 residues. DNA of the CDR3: TGTGCCATGGGCCCCCGGGACCTGCGTGGTGGCACAGATACGCAGTATTTT. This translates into CAMGPRDLRGGTDTQYF.

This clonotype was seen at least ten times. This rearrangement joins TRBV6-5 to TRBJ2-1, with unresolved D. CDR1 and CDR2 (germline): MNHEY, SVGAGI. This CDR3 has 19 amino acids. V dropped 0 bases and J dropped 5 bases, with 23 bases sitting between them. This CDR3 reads CASSYSFHGLDVSHNEQFF. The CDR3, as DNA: TGTGCCAGCAGTTACTCATTCCACGGTCTGGACGTCAGCCACAATGAGCAGTTCTTC.

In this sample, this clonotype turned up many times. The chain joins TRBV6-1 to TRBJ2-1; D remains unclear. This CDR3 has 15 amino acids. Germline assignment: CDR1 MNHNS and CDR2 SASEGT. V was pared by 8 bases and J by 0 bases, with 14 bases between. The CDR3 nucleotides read TGTGCCAGCGCTTTGGGGTGGGACTCCTACAATGAGCAGTTCTTC. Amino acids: CASALGWDSYNEQFF.

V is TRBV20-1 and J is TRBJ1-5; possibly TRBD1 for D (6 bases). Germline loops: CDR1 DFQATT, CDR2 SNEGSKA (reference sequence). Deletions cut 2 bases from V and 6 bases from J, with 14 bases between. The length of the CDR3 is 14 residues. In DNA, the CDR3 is TGCAGTGCTAGAAAGGGGGGGATGACTCAGCCCCAGCATTTT. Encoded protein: CSARKGGMTQPQHF.

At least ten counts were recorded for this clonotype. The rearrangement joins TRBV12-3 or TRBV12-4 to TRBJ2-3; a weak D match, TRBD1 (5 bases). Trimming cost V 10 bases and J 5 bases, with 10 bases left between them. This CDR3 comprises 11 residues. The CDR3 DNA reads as TGTGCCATCCGCGACAGAGATACGCAGTATTTT. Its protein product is CAIRDRDTQYF.

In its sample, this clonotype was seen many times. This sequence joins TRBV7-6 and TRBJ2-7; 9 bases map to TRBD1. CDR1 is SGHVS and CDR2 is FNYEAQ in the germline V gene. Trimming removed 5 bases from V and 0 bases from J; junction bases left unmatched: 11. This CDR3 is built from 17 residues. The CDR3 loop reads CASSLTSGDRDSYEQYF. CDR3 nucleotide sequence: TGTGCCAGCAGCCTTACAAGCGGGGACAGGGACTCCTACGAGCAGTACTTC.

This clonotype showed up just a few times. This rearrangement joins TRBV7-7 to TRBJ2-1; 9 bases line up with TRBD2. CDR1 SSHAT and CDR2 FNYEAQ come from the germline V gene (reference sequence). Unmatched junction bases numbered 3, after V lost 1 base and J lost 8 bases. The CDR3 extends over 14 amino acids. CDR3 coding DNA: TGTGCCAGCAGCTTAGGCGGGGGGGGGGATGAGCAGTTCTTC. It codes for CASSLGGGGDEQFF.

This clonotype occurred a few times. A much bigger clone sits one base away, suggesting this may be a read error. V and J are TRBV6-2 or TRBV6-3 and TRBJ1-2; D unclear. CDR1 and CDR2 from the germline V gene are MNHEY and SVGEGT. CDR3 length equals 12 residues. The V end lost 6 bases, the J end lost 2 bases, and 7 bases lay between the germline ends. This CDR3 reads CASSAANYGYTF. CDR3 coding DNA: TGTGCCAGCAGCGCCGCCAACTATGGCTACACCTTC.

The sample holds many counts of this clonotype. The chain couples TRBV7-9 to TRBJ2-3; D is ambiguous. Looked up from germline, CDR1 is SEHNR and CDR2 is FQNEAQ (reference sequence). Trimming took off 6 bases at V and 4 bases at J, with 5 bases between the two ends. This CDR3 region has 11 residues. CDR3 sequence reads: CASRQADTQYF. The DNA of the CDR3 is TGTGCCAGCAGGCAAGCAGATACGCAGTATTTT.

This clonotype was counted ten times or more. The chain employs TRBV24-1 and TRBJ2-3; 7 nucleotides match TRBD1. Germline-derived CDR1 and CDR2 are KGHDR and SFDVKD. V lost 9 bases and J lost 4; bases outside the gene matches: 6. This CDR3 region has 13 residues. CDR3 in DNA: TGTGCCACCGGGACAGCTCATCCAGATACGCAGTATTTT. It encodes CATGTAHPDTQYF.

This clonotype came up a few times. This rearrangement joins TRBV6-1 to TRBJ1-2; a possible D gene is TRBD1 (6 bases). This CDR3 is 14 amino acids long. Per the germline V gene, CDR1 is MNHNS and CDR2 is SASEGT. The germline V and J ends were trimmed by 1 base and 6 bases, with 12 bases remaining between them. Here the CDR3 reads CASSEGRGLDGYTF. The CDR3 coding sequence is TGTGCCAGCAGTGAAGGCAGGGGTTTAGATGGCTACACCTTC.

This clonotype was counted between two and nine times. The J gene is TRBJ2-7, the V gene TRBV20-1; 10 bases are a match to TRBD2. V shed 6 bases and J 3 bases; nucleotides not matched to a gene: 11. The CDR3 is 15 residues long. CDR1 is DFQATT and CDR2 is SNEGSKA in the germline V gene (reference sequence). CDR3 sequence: CSAELPGLANYEQYF. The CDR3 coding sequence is TGCAGTGCAGAGTTGCCGGGACTAGCGAACTACGAGCAGTACTTC.

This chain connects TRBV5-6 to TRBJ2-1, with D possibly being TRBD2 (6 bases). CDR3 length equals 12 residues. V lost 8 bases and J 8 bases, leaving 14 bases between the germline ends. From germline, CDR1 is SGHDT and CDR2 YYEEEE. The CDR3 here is CASNGPGDEQFF. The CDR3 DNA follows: TGTGCCAGTAACGGCCCGGGAGATGAGCAGTTCTTC.

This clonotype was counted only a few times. The CDR3 region is CASSRLRTGHGYTF. The CDR3 DNA is TGTGCCAGCAGCCGACTACGGACAGGGCATGGCTACACCTTC. The chain couples TRBV14 to TRBJ1-2; 8 nucleotides match TRBD1. The CDR3 totals 14 residues. Germline V lookup: CDR1 SGHDN, CDR2 FVKESK. The junction had 7 bases not matched to a gene; V was cut back by 4 bases and J by 6 bases.

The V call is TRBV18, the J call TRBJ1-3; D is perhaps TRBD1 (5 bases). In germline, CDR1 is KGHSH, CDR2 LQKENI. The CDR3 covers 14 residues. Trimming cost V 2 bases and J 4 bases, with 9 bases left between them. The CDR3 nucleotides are TGTGCCAGCTCACCAGGGGGATACGGAAACACCATATATTTT. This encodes CASSPGGYGNTIYF.

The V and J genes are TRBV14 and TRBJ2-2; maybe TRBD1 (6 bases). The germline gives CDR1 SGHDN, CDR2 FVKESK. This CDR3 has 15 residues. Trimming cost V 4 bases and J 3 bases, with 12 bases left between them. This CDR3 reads CASSRLRGYTGELFF. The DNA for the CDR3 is TGTGCCAGCAGCCGCTTGAGGGGGTACACCGGGGAGCTGTTTTTT.

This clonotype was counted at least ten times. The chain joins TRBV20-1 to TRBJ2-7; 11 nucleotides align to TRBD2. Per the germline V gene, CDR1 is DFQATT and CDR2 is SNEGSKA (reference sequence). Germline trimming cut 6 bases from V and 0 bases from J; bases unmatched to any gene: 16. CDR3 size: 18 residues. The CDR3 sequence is CSAILPGLAVSSSYEQYF. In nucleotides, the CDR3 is TGCAGTGCCATCCTCCCGGGACTAGCGGTGTCGAGCTCCTACGAGCAGTACTTC.

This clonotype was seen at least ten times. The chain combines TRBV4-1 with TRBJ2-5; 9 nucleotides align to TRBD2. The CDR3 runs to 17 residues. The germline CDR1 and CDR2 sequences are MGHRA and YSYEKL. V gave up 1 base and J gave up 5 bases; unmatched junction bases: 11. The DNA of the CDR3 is TGCGCCAGCAGCCAAGCATCTGGCCTAGCGGGAATGGAGACCCAGTACTTC. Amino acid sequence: CASSQASGLAGMETQYF.

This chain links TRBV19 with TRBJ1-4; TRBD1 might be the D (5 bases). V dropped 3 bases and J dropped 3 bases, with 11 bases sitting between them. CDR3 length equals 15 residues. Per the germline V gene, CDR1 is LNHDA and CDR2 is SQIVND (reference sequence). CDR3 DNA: TGTGCCAGTAGTATCCAAACAGGTCCTAATGAAAAACTGTTTTTT. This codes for CASSIQTGPNEKLFF.

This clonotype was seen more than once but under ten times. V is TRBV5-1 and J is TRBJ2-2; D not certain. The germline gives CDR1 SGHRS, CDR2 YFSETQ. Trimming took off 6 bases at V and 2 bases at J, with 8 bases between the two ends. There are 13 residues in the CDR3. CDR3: CASTLENTGELFF. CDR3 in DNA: TGCGCCAGCACCCTAGAAAACACCGGGGAGCTGTTTTTT.

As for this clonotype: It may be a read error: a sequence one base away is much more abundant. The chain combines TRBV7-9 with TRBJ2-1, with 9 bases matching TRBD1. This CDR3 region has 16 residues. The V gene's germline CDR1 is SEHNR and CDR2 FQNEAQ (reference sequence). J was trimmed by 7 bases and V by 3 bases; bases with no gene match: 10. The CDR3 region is CASSLLGQGRTNEQFF. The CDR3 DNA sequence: TGTGCCAGCAGCTTGCTGGGACAGGGAAGAACAAATGAGCAGTTCTTC.

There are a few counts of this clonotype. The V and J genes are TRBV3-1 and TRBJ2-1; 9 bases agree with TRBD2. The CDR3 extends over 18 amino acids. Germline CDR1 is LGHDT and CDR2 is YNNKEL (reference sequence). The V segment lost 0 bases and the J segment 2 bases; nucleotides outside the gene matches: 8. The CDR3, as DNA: TGTGCCAGCAGCCAAGATAGGGGCAGCGGGGGGCCCTACAATGAGCAGTTCTTC. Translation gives CASSQDRGSGGPYNEQFF.